These 26 T cell receptor beta chains share one sample of origin, sequenced in a study of human T cells and chemical hapten exposure (TCRdb year 2021). Library prep was done by RACE. The instrument was a NextSeq 500. TCRdb handled the public reads itself, with Q25 trimming in fastp and clone calling in MiXCR, and kept productive beta chains. All rows with the same CDR3 protein become a single entry with the most common DNA and genes. The sample profile shows approximately 57,000 distinct CDR3 sequences; 9.9% of them were found once. Roughly 9.1% of the sample goes to the ten largest clones. The sample's time point label, in plain terms: pre-sensitization, week 0. The treatment or condition label corresponds to: therapeutic diphenylcyclopropenone sensitization with weekly scalp DPC. Sequencing used whole blood, obtained in connection with sensitization to the hapten diphenylcyclopropenone (DPC). The receptors shown here come from a middle-aged man with alopecia areata. Some clones in this sample may be carry-over from other donors' samples.

This rearrangement joins TRBV3-1 to TRBJ1-1; TRBD1 matches 10 bases. This CDR3 is 16 amino acids long. Looked up from germline, CDR1 is LGHDT and CDR2 is YNNKEL (reference sequence). Germline trimming cut 3 bases from V and 1 base from J; bases unmatched to any gene: 5. CDR3 sequence reads: CASSQGGDRGNTEAFF. The CDR3 region has the DNA TGTGCCAGCAGCCAGGGAGGGGACAGGGGGAACACTGAAGCTTTCTTT.

This clonotype was recorded at least ten times. This chain uses TRBV19 with TRBJ2-7, with D possibly matching TRBD1 (5 bases). From germline, CDR1 is LNHDA and CDR2 SQIVND (reference sequence). The germline V and J ends were trimmed by 3 bases and 0 bases, with 12 bases remaining between them. This CDR3 is built from 15 residues. CDR3 protein: CASSIETGSSYEQYF. CDR3 DNA: TGTGCCAGTAGTATCGAAACAGGCAGCTCCTACGAGCAGTACTTC. The full variable domain, completed using reference TRBV19 and TRBJ2-7, is DGGITQSPKYLFRKEGQNVTLSCEQNLNHDAMYWYRQDPGQGLRLIYYSQIVNDFQKGDIAEGYSVSREKKESFPLTVTSAQKNPTAFYLCASSIETGSSYEQYFGPGTRLTVT.

This clonotype was counted ten times or more. The chain has TRBV3-1 and TRBJ2-3; tentatively, D is TRBD2 (6 bases). Trimming pared 3 bases from V and 5 bases from J, leaving 6 bases between. The CDR3 contains 12 residues. The germline V gene encodes CDR1 LGHDT and CDR2 YNNKEL (reference sequence). The DNA of the CDR3 is TGTGCCAGCAGCCACGGGGGAGATACGCAGTATTTT. Protein product: CASSHGGDTQYF.

This clonotype came up many times. The CDR3 sequence: CASSQRDSLYNEQFF. As DNA, the CDR3 is TGTGCCAGCAGCCAACGGGACAGCCTTTACAATGAGCAGTTCTTC. The V call is TRBV21-1, the J call TRBJ2-1; the table's TRBD1 call for D was not verified on the DNA. TRBV21-1 is termed a pseudogene. This CDR3 comprises 15 residues.

The chain links TRBV20-1 to TRBJ2-2; D gene ambiguous. This CDR3 is built from 13 residues. Germline values: CDR1 DFQATT, CDR2 SNEGSKA (reference sequence). V gave up 3 bases and J gave up 6 bases, with 11 bases separating them. In DNA, the CDR3 is TGCAGTGCTAGCCGCGAGCTAGCCGGGGAGCTGTTTTTT. Residues: CSASRELAGELFF.

This clonotype has a count of ten or more. The genes are TRBV18 and TRBJ2-7, with 7 bases that match TRBD1. The CDR3 is 13 amino acids. The germline CDR1 and CDR2 sequences are KGHSH and LQKENI. V trimming: 4 bases; J trimming: 2 bases; junction bases outside the gene matches: 2. The CDR3 sequence: CASSRQGAYEQYF. In nucleotides, the CDR3 is TGTGCCAGCTCACGGCAGGGGGCCTACGAGCAGTACTTC.

The rearrangement joins TRBV10-1 to TRBJ1-5; 9 bases align to TRBD1. V trimming: 7 bases; J trimming: 6 bases; junction bases outside the gene matches: 10. The CDR3 has 15 residues. Per the germline V gene, CDR1 is WNHNN and CDR2 is SYGVQD (reference sequence). CDR3 region: CASIPDRGISQPQHF. The CDR3 DNA follows: TGCGCCAGCATTCCGGACAGGGGAATAAGTCAGCCCCAGCATTTT.

On this clonotype itself: A junction boundary mismatches the germline segment, possibly from a read error. The V call is TRBV6-4, the J call TRBJ1-5, with 7 bases lining up with TRBD1. The CDR3 has 16 residues. The V gene's germline CDR1 is MRHNA and CDR2 SNTAGT. CDR3: CASSDSAQGEDQPQQF. The CDR3 nucleotides read TGTGCCAGCAGTGACTCAGCTCAGGGGGAAGACCAGCCCCAGCAATTT.

This clonotype was counted many times. The genes are TRBV2 and TRBJ1-2, with D uncertain. Trimming took off 2 bases at V and 3 bases at J, with 13 bases between the two ends. This CDR3 is built from 15 residues. The germline V gene has CDR1 SNHLY and CDR2 FYNNEI. The CDR3 nucleotides are TGTGCCAGCAGTGAACGGGGAAGGGATGACTATGGCTACACCTTC. Protein: CASSERGRDDYGYTF.

This clonotype was observed a few times. This rearrangement joins TRBV28 to TRBJ2-3; D gene unclear. Trimming shortened V by 4 bases and J by 4 bases, and 3 bases separated the two germline ends. The CDR3 has 11 residues. CDR1 is MDHEN and CDR2 is SYDVKM in the germline V gene. The CDR3 here is CASSWADTQYF. CDR3 nucleotides: TGTGCCAGCAGTTGGGCAGATACGCAGTATTTT.

The chain joins TRBV28 to TRBJ2-3; D unclear. V was pared by 6 bases and J by 9 bases, with 16 bases between. The length of the CDR3 is 13 residues. Germline assignment: CDR1 MDHEN and CDR2 SYDVKM. CDR3 protein: CASSPNNPKTQYF. As DNA, the CDR3 is TGTGCCAGCAGCCCCAACAATCCCAAGACGCAGTATTTT.

This clonotype was detected many times. The rearrangement uses TRBV29-1 and TRBJ2-1, with 10 bases fitting TRBD1. V was clipped by 6 bases and J by 4 bases; unmatched bases: 3. CDR1 and CDR2 (germline): SQVTM, ANQGSEA. CDR3 length equals 13 residues. CDR3 in amino acids: CSVGDRGYNEQFF. The CDR3 bases are TGCAGCGTCGGGGACAGGGGTTACAATGAGCAGTTCTTC.

There are many counts of this clonotype. The chain combines TRBV6-5 with TRBJ1-6; 7 bases are a match to TRBD1. This CDR3 has 14 amino acids. Germline trimming cut 2 bases from V and 8 bases from J; bases unmatched to any gene: 3. Germline lookup yields CDR1 MNHEY and CDR2 SVGAGI. CDR3 nucleotides: TGTGCCAGCAGTTACGGGACAGATTATTCACCCCTCCACTTT. Translated, it gives CASSYGTDYSPLHF.

This sequence joins TRBV28 and TRBJ1-1; D not resolved. Germline loops: CDR1 MDHEN, CDR2 SYDVKM. The CDR3 is 15 amino acids. V lost 5 bases to trimming and J lost 1 base, with 14 bases between them. In DNA, the CDR3 is TGTGCCAGCAGTAGATCGCCGATAAAGAACACTGAAGCTTTCTTT. Translated: CASSRSPIKNTEAFF.

This clonotype has only a few counts. The chain has TRBV19 and TRBJ2-7; perhaps TRBD2 as D (6 bases). V lost 5 bases, J lost 7 bases, and 18 bases lay in between. The germline V gene has CDR1 LNHDA and CDR2 SQIVND (reference sequence). CDR3 length: 14 amino acids. CDR3 nucleotides: TGTGCCAGTAGTTTAGGACCCGGACGGGGGGAGCAGTACTTC. This codes for CASSLGPGRGEQYF.

The V call is TRBV20-1, the J call TRBJ2-2, with TRBD1 matching 7 bases. Germline V gives CDR1 DFQATT, CDR2 SNEGSKA (reference sequence). V lost 5 bases to trimming and J lost 6 bases; unmatched junction nucleotides: 3. The CDR3 runs 12 residues. The CDR3 nucleotides are TGCAGTGCTCGACAGGGAGCCGGGGAGCTGTTTTTT. It translates to CSARQGAGELFF.

This chain uses TRBV10-1 with TRBJ2-6, with D perhaps given as TRBD1 or TRBD2 (6 bases each). The CDR3 is 16 amino acids. Germline loops: CDR1 WNHNN, CDR2 SYGVQD (reference sequence). Trimming removed 2 bases at V and 4 bases at J, with 12 bases between. The chain's CDR3 is CASSEGGPTGANVLTF. DNA of the CDR3: TGCGCCAGCAGTGAGGGGGGGCCAACCGGGGCCAACGTCCTGACTTTC.

This clonotype was seen a handful of times. The rearrangement uses TRBV7-6 and TRBJ2-3, with 7 bases aligning to TRBD1. Per germline, CDR1 SGHVS and CDR2 FNYEAQ. The CDR3 is 15 amino acids. The trim removed 1 base at V and 3 bases at J, leaving 4 bases unmatched. The chain's CDR3 is CASSLEGGRTDTQYF. The DNA of the CDR3 is TGTGCCAGCAGCTTAGAAGGGGGCAGGACAGATACGCAGTATTTT.

This clonotype was counted a few times. This chain links TRBV28 with TRBJ1-5, with D possibly being TRBD1 (5 bases). The CDR3 spans 15 residues. With 7 bases removed from V and 2 bases from J, the gap between germline ends came to 15 bases. In germline, CDR1 is MDHEN, CDR2 SYDVKM. Here the CDR3 DNA reads TGTGCCAGCACCACACCCGGGGGGGGCAATCAGCCCCAGCATTTT. Protein sequence: CASTTPGGGNQPQHF.

This clonotype came up many times. The chain uses TRBV12-3 or TRBV12-4 and TRBJ1-5; D unclear. V lost 1 base, J lost 4 bases, and 5 bases lay in between. This CDR3 has 13 residues. The CDR3 spells CASSLEVNQPQHF. The CDR3 DNA sequence: TGTGCCAGCAGTTTAGAGGTAAATCAGCCCCAGCATTTT.

This clonotype occurred a few times. The V gene is TRBV20-1, the J gene TRBJ2-5; D may be TRBD1 (5 bases). CDR1 and CDR2 from the germline V gene are DFQATT and SNEGSKA (reference sequence). The CDR3 has 13 residues. V was clipped by 3 bases and J by 5 bases, with 13 bases between them. This CDR3 reads CSASRQGIETQYF. CDR3 sequence (DNA): TGCAGTGCTAGTAGGCAGGGTATCGAGACCCAGTACTTC.

This clonotype was seen at least ten times. The chain recombines TRBV14 with TRBJ2-5; 7 positions match TRBD2. This CDR3 has 17 amino acids. The ends lost 4 bases at V and 6 bases at J; junction bases unmatched: 17. Germline V gene data show CDR1 as SGHDN and CDR2 as FVKESK. CDR3 protein: CASSPTRGGRLLKTQYF. The CDR3 DNA sequence: TGTGCCAGCAGCCCAACGCGGGGAGGGCGTCTCTTGAAGACCCAGTACTTC.

V and J are TRBV18 and TRBJ1-1; D is perhaps TRBD1 (5 bases). The CDR3 is 17 residues long. V was cut by 0 bases and J by 5 bases, with 19 bases left in between. Germline values: CDR1 KGHSH, CDR2 LQKENI. The CDR3 DNA reads as TGTGCCAGCTCACCACCGCGGGTGGGGCCATGGGGGACTGAAGCTTTCTTT. Translating it yields CASSPPRVGPWGTEAFF.

In this sample, this clonotype turned up many times. The rearrangement links TRBV25-1 to TRBJ1-4; D gene uncertain. The V end was cut by 4 bases, the J end by 5 bases, with 14 bases between. Per the germline V gene, CDR1 is MGHDK and CDR2 is SYGVNS. This CDR3 contains 15 residues. The chain's CDR3 is CASSAAGRENEKLFF. The DNA of the CDR3 is TGTGCCAGCAGTGCCGCGGGGAGGGAAAATGAAAAACTGTTTTTT. Together with reference TRBV25-1 and TRBJ1-4, the CDR3 gives the full variable domain: EADIYQTPRYLVIGTGKKITLECSQTMGHDKMYWYQQDPGMELHLIHYSYGVNSTEKGDLSSESTVSRIRTEHFPLTLESARPSHTSQYLCASSAAGRENEKLFFGSGTQLSVL.

This chain joins TRBV15 and TRBJ1-1, with D unresolved. This CDR3 has 14 residues. V dropped 5 bases and J dropped 4 bases, with 14 bases sitting between them. Germline V lookup: CDR1 LNHNV, CDR2 YYDKDF (reference sequence). CDR3 region: CATSVWGSGTEAFF. For the CDR3, the DNA is TGTGCCACCAGCGTATGGGGTTCGGGCACTGAAGCTTTCTTT.

This clonotype was recorded at least ten times. V usage is TRBV28 and J usage is TRBJ1-1; D call uncertain. V lost 11 bases and J lost 0, with 7 bases in between. Germline lookup yields CDR1 MDHEN and CDR2 SYDVKM. This CDR3 is built from 11 residues. This chain's CDR3 is CASKVNTEAFF. CDR3 DNA sequence: TGTGCCTCAAAAGTGAACACTGAAGCTTTCTTT.